This T cell receptor beta chain appears in the sequencing data of a study of molecular identifiers for immune sequencing clone quantification. Study-level results: Over 99% of effector molecules, but under 1% in naive cells, were held by clones with more than 20 RNA copies.

This clonotype has just a few counts. Its specificity is not known. Germline assignment: CDR1 LNHDA and CDR2 SQIVND (reference sequence). This CDR3 region has 16 residues. V trimming: 7 bases; J trimming: 1 base; junction bases outside the gene matches: 8. A single record per CDR3 protein comes from TCRdb applying MiXCR to the PCR reads. The profile shows 50,000 to 65,000 distinct CDR3 sequences, around 25% of them singletons. The sample was naive CD8+ T cells from blood, with Jurkat cell RNA spiked in. Subset noted: FACS-sorted CD8+CD4-CCR7+CD45RA+ naive T cells. The chain couples TRBV19 to TRBJ1-5; 9 bases are a match to TRBD1. The clonotype was recovered from a human donor in good health. Some libraries in this study had Jurkat cell RNA spiked in. CDR3 in DNA: TGTGCCAGTACCGGACAGGGGATGGTAAGCAATCAGCCCCAGCATTTT. It yields the protein CASTGQGMVSNQPQHF.